The rows below give T cell receptor beta chains drawn from one sample of a study of blood T cell repertoires in COVID-19. Libraries were prepared by immunoSEQ multiplex PCR; TCRdb keeps only in-frame clonotypes and omits some of them. Of 200,000 to 250,000 clones in the sample, 80% to 90% are singletons; the top ten hold about 9.3%. The sample taken for sequencing was PBMCs or T cells enriched from blood (not recorded which). All receptors derive from a man younger than 30 with acute COVID-19. Both conserved end residues are part of each CDR3. The D gene is left open where the match is weak. Size tells how often a clone was seen (once, few, many) or the class of an expanded clone, and some rows leave it out.

abundance,d_gene,v_gene,j_gene,CDR3aa,CDR3nt
NA,NA,TRBV6-5,TRBJ1-1,CASSRGYTEAFF,TGTGCCAGCAGTAGGGGTTACACTGAAGCTTTCTTT
NA,TRBD1,TRBV7-6,TRBJ2-7,CASSPTGGSYEQYF,TGTGCCAGCAGCCCAACAGGGGGCTCCTACGAGCAGTACTTC
NA,TRBD1,TRBV24-1,TRBJ1-2,CATGTDYGYTF,TGTGCCACTGGGACAGATTATGGCTACACCTTC
NA,NA,TRBV7-7,TRBJ2-5,CASSLAGTGETQYF,TGTGCTAGCAGCTTAGCGGGGACAGGAGAGACCCAGTACTTC
NA,TRBD2,TRBV6-5,TRBJ2-7,CASSYSGAGGFEQYF,TGTGCCAGCAGTTACTCGGGGGCGGGAGGGTTCGAGCAGTACTTC
NA,NA,TRBV7-8,TRBJ2-5,CASRSDGNRETQYF,TGTGCCAGTAGGAGCGACGGGAATCGGGAGACCCAGTACTTC
NA,TRBD1,TRBV7-9,TRBJ1-2,CASSRDRALGYTF,TGTGCCAGCAGCCGGGACAGGGCACTTGGCTACACCTTC
NA,NA,TRBV9,TRBJ2-1,CASSVGWEANEQFF,TGTGCCAGCAGCGTAGGATGGGAGGCCAATGAGCAGTTCTTC
NA,NA,TRBV11-2,TRBJ2-1,CASSPTEGSEQFF,TGTGCCAGCAGCCCGACCGAGGGTTCTGAGCAGTTCTTC
NA,TRBD1,TRBV19,TRBJ1-5,CASSSGTASNQPQHF,TGTGCCAGTAGTTCCGGGACAGCTAGCAATCAGCCCCAGCATTTT
once,NA,TRBV6-6,TRBJ2-5,CASSYNGEVRETQYF,TGTGCCAGCAGTTACAATGGAGAGGTGAGGGAGACCCAGTACTTC
NA,TRBD1,TRBV25-1,TRBJ2-7,CATGQGRNYEQYF,TGTGCCACCGGACAGGGGAGGAACTACGAGCAGTACTTC
NA,TRBD1,TRBV10-3,TRBJ2-7,CAIRTDRASSYEQYF,TGTGCCATCAGGACGGACAGGGCGAGCTCCTACGAGCAGTACTTC
NA,NA,TRBV5-1,TRBJ2-5,CASSSIRGQETQYF,TGCGCCAGCAGCTCCATTAGGGGGCAAGAGACCCAGTACTTC
NA,NA,TRBV5-1,TRBJ2-3,CASSEHNTQYF,TGCGCCAGCAGCGAACACAATACGCAGTATTTT
once,NA,TRBV10-3,TRBJ2-1,CAISESPANNEQFF,TGTGCCATCAGTGAGTCGCCAGCGAACAATGAGCAGTTCTTC
NA,NA,TRBV11-3,TRBJ2-2,CASSPSTLNGELFF,TGTGCCAGCAGCCCCTCCACTCTCAACGGGGAGCTGTTTTTT
once,TRBD1,TRBV18,TRBJ1-3,CASSLLQGDSGNTIYF,TGTGCCAGCTCACTACTACAGGGGGACTCTGGAAACACCATATATTTT
NA,NA,TRBV5-6,TRBJ2-7,CASSWWTQRGEQYF,TGTGCCAGCAGCTGGTGGACCCAAAGGGGAGAGCAGTACTTC
NA,NA,TRBV27,TRBJ1-1,CASSSGGPMTEAFF,TGTGCCAGCAGTTCGGGGGGGCCAATGACTGAAGCTTTCTTT
NA,TRBD1,TRBV19,TRBJ2-1,CASSIDGDRGFSYNEQFF,TGTGCCAGTAGTATAGATGGGGACAGGGGATTCTCCTACAATGAGCAGTTCTTC
NA,NA,TRBV7-8,TRBJ2-7,CASSFTYEQYF,TGTGCCAGCAGCTTTACCTACGAGCAGTACTTC
NA,TRBD2,TRBV4-3,TRBJ2-2,CASSRGTSGANTGELFF,TGCGCCAGCAGCCGAGGGACTAGCGGTGCGAACACCGGGGAGCTGTTTTTT
NA,NA,TRBV4-1,TRBJ2-3,CASRLTGTDTQYF,TGCGCCAGCAGATTGACAGGCACAGATACGCAGTATTTT
NA,NA,TRBV5-1,TRBJ1-4,CASSSTGATNEKLFF,TGCGCCAGCAGCTCCACAGGAGCAACTAATGAAAAACTGTTTTTT
NA,NA,TRBV10-1,TRBJ2-1,CASSESGTSNEQFF,TGCGCCAGCAGTGAGTCTGGCACCTCCAATGAGCAGTTCTTC
NA,TRBD1,TRBV7-9,TRBJ1-6,CASSRTGTNSPLHF,TGTGCCAGCAGCCGGACAGGAACTAATTCACCCCTCCACTTT
NA,TRBD2,TRBV7-2,TRBJ2-5,CASSHDGTNQETQYF,TGTGCCAGCAGCCATGACGGGACTAACCAAGAGACCCAGTACTTC
NA,TRBD2,TRBV11-3,TRBJ2-2,CASSLLPSTSGHTGELFF,TGTGCCAGCAGCCTCCTACCTTCGACTAGCGGGCACACCGGGGAGCTGTTTTTT
NA,TRBD1,TRBV5-1,TRBJ2-5,CASSSGQGIESQYF,TGCGCCAGCAGCTCGGGACAGGGGATAGAGAGCCAGTACTTC
NA,NA,TRBV10-3,TRBJ2-6,CAISGTDCQSRANVLTF,TGTGCCATCAGTGGAACGGACTGTCAAAGTCGGGCCAACGTCCTGACTTTC
many,NA,TRBV3-1/TRBV3-2,TRBJ1-6,CASSQASGDSPLHF,TGTGCCAGCAGCCAAGCTTCCGGGGATTCACCCCTCCACTTT